This is a list of T cell receptor beta chains from one sample in a study of blood T cell repertoires in COVID-19. The protocol was immunoSEQ multiplex PCR, while the TCRdb copy is restricted to in-frame clones and leaves out a portion. The sample yields some 380,000 clones, around 84% seen once. Sequenced input: peripheral blood. These receptors all stem from a human donor with acute or convalescent COVID-19. The donor label of this sample is uncertain. Both conserved end residues are part of each CDR3. A D gene is named only where the DNA matches it firmly. The size of a clone is reported for some rows only, either as once, few or many, or as a class for expanded clones.

NA	TRBV5-1	TRBJ1-1	NA	TGCGCCAGCAGCTTGGGGGCGCAGTCTATACTCTATGAAGCTTTCTTT	CASSLGAQSILYEAFF
NA	TRBV4-1	TRBJ2-7	TRBD2	TGCGCCAGCAGTTACTCTAGCGGGCCGGTCTACGAGCAGTACTTC	CASSYSSGPVYEQYF
NA	TRBV7-2	TRBJ2-1	NA	TGTGCCAGCAGCAGGGGTTCAAGGAATGAGCAGTTCTTC	CASSRGSRNEQFF
NA	TRBV10-1	TRBJ1-6	NA	TGCGCCAGCAGTGAGTTTCTCTACGGGGGGTCACCCCTCCACTTT	CASSEFLYGGSPLHF
NA	TRBV7-9	TRBJ2-5	TRBD2	TGTGCCAGCAGCGAAGTACTAGCGGGAGTGATTAAAGAAGAGACCCAGTACTTC	CASSEVLAGVIKEETQYF
NA	TRBV7-9	TRBJ1-3	NA	TGTGCCAGCAGCTTTCAACGGAGCTCTGGAAACACCATATATTTT	CASSFQRSSGNTIYF
NA	TRBV5-1	TRBJ2-1	NA	TGCGCCAGCAGCTACAGATCCAATGAGCAGTTCTTC	CASSYRSNEQFF
NA	TRBV5-6	TRBJ1-2	NA	TGTGCCAGCAGCCTATTACCTAACTATGGCTACACCTTC	CASSLLPNYGYTF
few	TRBV7-2	TRBJ2-4	TRBD2	TGTGCCAGCAGCTCCCACCTAGTCGCGGGGGGTTTAGCCAAAAACATTCAGTACTTC	CASSSHLVAGGLAKNIQYF
NA	TRBV6-6	TRBJ2-1	NA	TGTGCCAGCAGTGGTCCTACAGGGACCTCCTACAATGAGCAGTTCTTC	CASSGPTGTSYNEQFF
NA	TRBV30	TRBJ1-2	NA	TGTGCCTGGAGTCGGAATTGGGGCGATGGCTACACCTTC	CAWSRNWGDGYTF
once	TRBV10-3	TRBJ2-1	TRBD2	TGTGCCATCAGCCAGCCGGGACTAGCAGTTGAGCAGTTCTTC	CAISQPGLAVEQFF
NA	TRBV29-1	TRBJ2-3	TRBD1	TGCAGCGTTGTTGGGACAGGGGGCGGTTGGTTTTATTTT	CSVVGTGGGWFYF
NA	TRBV19	TRBJ1-4	NA	TGTGCCAGTAGTATATCCCCGTGGGGGGGGCTGGCTGAAAAACTGTTTTTT	CASSISPWGGLAEKLFF
NA	TRBV2	TRBJ2-3	TRBD2	TGTGCCAGCAGTGTGATAGCGGGGGGCCTTCTATTT	CASSVIAGGLLF
NA	TRBV2	TRBJ2-1	TRBD2	TGTGCCAGCAGTGTCACTAGCGGCAATGAGCAGTTCTTC	CASSVTSGNEQFF
NA	TRBV28	TRBJ2-5	TRBD1	TGTGCCAGCAGTTTACCAGGGGGCGCAGAGACCCAGTACTTC	CASSLPGGAETQYF
NA	TRBV6-6	TRBJ2-5	TRBD1	TGTGCCAGCAGTTACGGGACAGGGAGGGGCCAAGAGACCCAGTACTTC	CASSYGTGRGQETQYF
NA	TRBV6-1	TRBJ2-7	NA	TGTGCCAGCAGTGAAACACTAAGACTGGGCGAGCAGTACTTC	CASSETLRLGEQYF
NA	TRBV30	TRBJ1-1	NA	TGTGCCTGGAGTAGGCAGACAAACACTGAAGCTTTCTTT	CAWSRQTNTEAFF
few	TRBV19	TRBJ2-1	NA	TGTGCCAGTAAGCTTCCGGGTAGCGGAAATGAGCAGTTCTTC	CASKLPGSGNEQFF
NA	TRBV6-1	TRBJ1-2	NA	TGTGCCAGCAGTGAGCGGGGACTTTATGGCTACACCTTC	CASSERGLYGYTF
NA	TRBV6-5	TRBJ1-1	NA	TGTGCCAGCAGTTACTCGCGGGTACTGAACACTGAAGCTTTCTTT	CASSYSRVLNTEAFF
NA	TRBV28	TRBJ1-5	NA	TGTGCCAGCAGTTTAGGCCTCTCCCGGCCCCAGCATTTT	CASSLGLSRPQHF
NA	TRBV2	TRBJ1-5	TRBD1	TGTGTCAGCAGGGGGGACAGGGGGCTATCCTATAGCAATCAGCCCCAGCATTTT	CVSRGDRGLSYSNQPQHF
NA	TRBV25-1	TRBJ2-6	NA	TGTGCCAGCAGTGAACCAGGGTCCGGGGCCAACGTCCTGACTTTC	CASSEPGSGANVLTF
NA	TRBV5-1	TRBJ1-4	TRBD1	TGCGCCAGTTCAATCCTGGGACAGATATCTAATGAAAAACTGTTTTTT	CASSILGQISNEKLFF
NA	TRBV18	TRBJ2-7	NA	TGTGCCAGCTCACCGACAGGTATCGCCTACGAGCAGTACTTC	CASSPTGIAYEQYF
NA	TRBV6-5	TRBJ1-4	TRBD1	TGTGCCAGCAGTCTTGACAGGGTTCCTAATGAAAAACTGTTTTTT	CASSLDRVPNEKLFF
NA	TRBV11-2	TRBJ1-6	NA	TGTGCCAGCAGCTTAATGGGGGCCTCACCCCTCCACTTT	CASSLMGASPLHF
NA	TRBV7-9	TRBJ2-1	NA	TGTGCCAGCAGCTCTGGAGGGAATGAGCAGTTCTTC	CASSSGGNEQFF
once	TRBV6-5	TRBJ1-1	TRBD1	TGTGCCAGCAGTCCTATGGGACAGATGAACACTGAAGCTTTCTTT	CASSPMGQMNTEAFF
NA	TRBV7-7	TRBJ2-1	NA	TGTGCCAGCAGCCCCTATGGCAGGGGACCATACAATGAGCAGTTCTTC	CASSPYGRGPYNEQFF
NA	TRBV2	TRBJ1-1	NA	TGTGCCAGCAGTGAAGAGAGCAGGACTGAAGCTTTCTTT	CASSEESRTEAFF
NA	TRBV19	TRBJ1-1	NA	TGTGCCAGTAGATTTAGGACAGAGAACACTGAAGCTTTCTTT	CASRFRTENTEAFF
NA	TRBV7-8	TRBJ2-2	NA	TGTGCCATCGCGGGACAGCTGAACACCGGGGAGCTGTTTTTT	CAIAGQLNTGELFF
NA	TRBV14	TRBJ1-1	TRBD1	TGTGCCAGCAGCCAGCCCGGGACAGGGGTTACTGAAGCTTTCTTT	CASSQPGTGVTEAFF
NA	TRBV12-3/TRBV12-4	TRBJ2-1	NA	TGTGCCAGCAGTTTCGGGACAGAGCAGTTCTTC	CASSFGTEQFF
NA	TRBV19	TRBJ2-7	TRBD1	TGTGCCAGTAGTAGACAGGGGGCGAGCCCCTACGAGCAGTACTTC	CASSRQGASPYEQYF
many	TRBV18	TRBJ2-7	TRBD1	TGTGCCAGCTCACCGGGGACAGGGGCACACGAGCAGTACTTC	CASSPGTGAHEQYF
NA	TRBV7-8	TRBJ2-5	NA	TGTGCCAGCAGCTTAGGGGAGGTGGAAGAGACCCAGTACTTC	CASSLGEVEETQYF
NA	TRBV29-1	TRBJ1-4	NA	TGCAGCGTTGGCGGGGTTGGCGAAAAACTGTTTTTT	CSVGGVGEKLFF
few	TRBV6-5	TRBJ2-3	TRBD1	TGTGCCAGCAGGATGACAGGGAGCACAGATACGCAGTATTTT	CASRMTGSTDTQYF
NA	TRBV6-2/TRBV6-3	TRBJ2-2	TRBD2	TGTGCCAGCAGCACCAGGTCTAGCGGGAGGAGGGGTACCGGGGAGCTGTTTTTT	CASSTRSSGRRGTGELFF
NA	TRBV19	TRBJ1-2	NA	TGTGCCAGTAGTATCCCGGCGGGGATTACTAACTATGGCTACACCTTC	CASSIPAGITNYGYTF
NA	TRBV4-1	TRBJ1-2	NA	TGCGCCAGCAGCCAAGATTTCAAGGGGCACTATGGCTACACCTTC	CASSQDFKGHYGYTF
once	TRBV6-2/TRBV6-3	TRBJ2-7	TRBD1	TGTGCCAGCAGTGACAGGGGCGAGCAGTACTTC	CASSDRGEQYF
few	TRBV5-5	TRBJ2-2	NA	TGTGCCAGCAGCTTGCGCGGCAGAGTCACCGGGGAGCTGTTTTTT	CASSLRGRVTGELFF
NA	TRBV27	TRBJ2-3	TRBD2	TGTGCCAGCAGTGGGACTAGCGAGTTCACAGATACGCAGTATTTT	CASSGTSEFTDTQYF
few	TRBV19	TRBJ1-1	NA	TGTGCCAGTAGTACCCGCCTGTCGGGGGACACTGAAGCTTTCTTT	CASSTRLSGDTEAFF
few	TRBV4-1	TRBJ2-2	TRBD1	TGCGCCAGCAGCCCGGACAGGGGGCGCTTGTTCGGGGAGCTGTTTTTT	CASSPDRGRLFGELFF
NA	TRBV5-1	TRBJ2-7	NA	TGCGCCAGCAGCTTGGGTCTTGCGGGGCAGGACGAGCAGTACTTC	CASSLGLAGQDEQYF
NA	TRBV15	TRBJ1-2	NA	TGTGCCACCAGCAGAGAAAGAGGGCGGGGGGCGTTCTATGGCTACACCTTC	CATSRERGRGAFYGYTF
few	TRBV7-2	TRBJ1-1	NA	TGTGCCAGCAGCTTCTACAGGAAGAACACTGAAGCTTTCTTT	CASSFYRKNTEAFF
NA	TRBV11-2	TRBJ1-1	NA	TGTGCCAGCAGCTCTACAGAGAACACTGAAGCTTTCTTT	CASSSTENTEAFF
NA	TRBV2	TRBJ2-5	TRBD2	TGTGCCAGCAGTGAATTAGGTGGGAGGGCCGGAAAAGAGACCCAGTACTTC	CASSELGGRAGKETQYF
NA	TRBV3-1/TRBV3-2	TRBJ2-7	NA	TGTGCCAGCAGCCATATAAGAACAGCATACTCCTACGAGCAGTACTTC	CASSHIRTAYSYEQYF
NA	TRBV6-2/TRBV6-3	TRBJ1-1	TRBD1	TGTGCCAGCAGTTGGACAGGAAACATGAACACTGAAGCTTTCTTT	CASSWTGNMNTEAFF
NA	TRBV10-3	TRBJ2-7	NA	TGTGCCATCAGTGACCGCGGGACGGCCTCCTACGAGCAGTACTTC	CAISDRGTASYEQYF
NA	TRBV5-1	TRBJ2-5	TRBD2	TGCGCCAGCAGCTTGTTAGTTAGCGGGAGTTTAGAGACCCAGTACTTC	CASSLLVSGSLETQYF